This T cell receptor beta chain was captured by sequencing in a study of OX40 agonist ivuxolimab in advanced cancers. Study at large: Patients were dosed with the agonistic anti-OX40 (CD134) antibody ivuxolimab. Study-level results: Low clonal expansion, among the lowest seen, marked partial responders at 0.1-3.0 mg/kg.

The assay was immunoSEQ multiplex PCR, and TCRdb's table has in-frame clones only and misses some. Counted here are about 64,000 clones, approximately 85% occurring once; the ten biggest clones make up 3%. The sample holds one count of this clone. What it recognizes is unknown. V shed 1 base and J shed 5 bases, with 18 bases lying between them. The CDR3 has 17 residues. Germline lookup yields CDR1 SGHTA and CDR2 FQGNSA. The source of this sequence is an adult with an advanced solid tumor such as melanoma, head and neck, liver or kidney cancer. The rearrangement joins TRBV7-2 to TRBJ1-5; the D gene is possibly TRBD1 (5 bases). The sample in question was CD4+ or CD8+ T cells sorted from blood, obtained in a trial of the OX40 agonist ivuxolimab. The CDR3 sequence is CASSLVGTSRGDQPQHF. DNA of the CDR3: TGTGCCAGCAGCTTAGTCGGGACTTCCCGGGGGGATCAGCCCCAGCATTTT. Together with reference TRBV7-2 and TRBJ1-5, the CDR3 gives the full variable domain: GAGVSQSPSNKVTEKGKDVELRCDPISGHTALYWYRQSLGQGLEFLIYFQGNSAPDKSGLPSDRFSAERTGGSVSTLTIQRTQQEDSAVYLCASSLVGTSRGDQPQHFGDGTRLSIL.